This passage covers 32 T cell receptor beta chains from one sample sequenced in a study of human T cells and chemical hapten exposure. Unfractionated whole blood served as the source for total RNA extraction. Separate cDNA molecules received unique molecular identifiers, which the library attached to them. TCRdb independently ran MiXCR on the reads; one entry per CDR3 protein. The sample includes about 120,000 distinct CDR3 sequences, about 8.9% of them seen just once. The specimen was whole blood. Receptors originate from a human donor in good health. Some clones in this sample may be carry-over from other donors' samples.

The table lists this clonotype with a few counts. The chain is built from TRBV7-3 and TRBJ1-3; weak D call: TRBD1 (5 bases). The CDR3 has 16 amino acids. Germline loops: CDR1 SGHTA, CDR2 FQGTGA. V was pared by 3 bases and J by 0 bases, with 12 bases between. This chain's CDR3 is CASSLVGGRSGNTIYF. The CDR3 region has the DNA TGTGCCAGCAGCTTGGTGGGGGGTCGCTCTGGAAACACCATATATTTT.

This clonotype was picked up many times. V usage is TRBV12-3 or TRBV12-4 and J usage is TRBJ1-5; D gene uncertain. V shed 3 bases and J shed 4 bases, with 7 bases lying between them. This CDR3 region has 13 residues. CDR3 nucleotides: TGTGCCAGCAGTTTGTTGGGAAATCAGCCCCAGCATTTT. Translating it yields CASSLLGNQPQHF.

CDR3 bases: TGTGCCAGCAGCTTCTGGCCCGGTGGCTATGATGAAAAACTGTTTTTT. Encoded protein: CASSFWPGGYDEKLFF. The V call is TRBV7-9, the J call TRBJ1-4; unclear D gene. The germline V gene has CDR1 SEHNR and CDR2 FQNEAQ (reference sequence). With 3 bases removed from V and 6 bases from J, the gap between germline ends came to 17 bases. The CDR3 is made up of 16 amino acids. The full variable domain, with the rest looked up from reference TRBV7-9 and TRBJ1-4, is DTGVSQNPRHKITKRGQNVTFRCDPISEHNRLYWYRQTLGQGPEFLTYFQNEAQLEKSRLLSDRFSAERPKGSFSTLEIQRTEQGDSAMYLCASSFWPGGYDEKLFFGSGTQLSVL.

Comment on this clonotype: A much larger clone sits a single nucleotide away, making a read error possible. The chain employs TRBV20-1 and TRBJ1-1; D is unresolved. The CDR3 extends over 12 amino acids. Trimming shortened V by 3 bases and J by 1 base, and 6 bases separated the two germline ends. CDR1 and CDR2 (germline): DFQATT, SNEGSKA (reference sequence). The CDR3 region has the DNA TGCAGTGCTAGGCCCGCGAACACTGAAGCTTTCTTT. Its protein product is CSARPANTEAFF.

This clonotype was counted ten times or more. The rearrangement links TRBV7-8 to TRBJ1-5, with D uncertain. The V end was cut by 1 base, the J end by 0 bases, with 10 bases between. CDR1 and CDR2 from the germline V gene are SGHVS and FQNEAQ. This CDR3 region has 16 residues. The chain's CDR3 is CASSLEGLYSNQPQHF. The CDR3 nucleotides read TGTGCCAGCAGCTTAGAGGGCCTCTATAGCAATCAGCCCCAGCATTTT.

This clonotype was counted between two and nine times. One end of the junction fails to match germline, which may point to a read error. The J gene is TRBJ2-1, the V gene TRBV12-3 or TRBV12-4; 8 bases fit TRBD1. The CDR3 extends over 15 amino acids. For the CDR3, the DNA is TGTGCCAGCAGATGGGGAGGACAGGGAATCGGGACCGCCCACTTC. Its protein is CASRWGGQGIGTAHF.

The rearrangement links TRBV7-9 to TRBJ2-1; D is possibly TRBD2 (5 bases). The germline V gene has CDR1 SEHNR and CDR2 FQNEAQ (reference sequence). The CDR3 is 14 residues long. Deletions cut 5 bases from V and 6 bases from J, with 14 bases between. The CDR3 loop is CASSPLAGRNEQFF. As DNA, the CDR3 is TGTGCCAGCAGCCCCCTCGCGGGCCGCAATGAGCAGTTCTTC.

The V call is TRBV6-2 or TRBV6-3, the J call TRBJ2-3; TRBD2 might be the D (5 bases). CDR3 length equals 13 residues. The V gene's germline CDR1 is MNHEY and CDR2 SVGEGT. V dropped 4 bases and J dropped 4 bases, with 9 bases sitting between them. The CDR3 region has the DNA TGTGCCAGCAGTTCTCTAGCCTCAGATACGCAGTATTTT. Protein sequence: CASSSLASDTQYF.

This clonotype was seen a few times. This rearrangement joins TRBV27 to TRBJ2-7, with unresolved D. V lost 5 bases to trimming and J lost 0 bases, with 14 bases between them. Germline-derived CDR1 and CDR2 are MNHEY and SMNVEV (reference sequence). The CDR3 is 15 amino acids. CDR3 loop: CASSRTDGNSYEQYF. The CDR3 DNA reads TGTGCCAGCAGTCGCACGGACGGCAACTCCTACGAGCAGTACTTC.

This clonotype was seen many times. The J gene is TRBJ1-2, the V gene TRBV12-3 or TRBV12-4, with D maybe TRBD1 (6 bases). Trimming removed 1 base from V and 4 bases from J, with 13 bases in between. This CDR3 comprises 15 residues. The CDR3 nucleotides read TGTGCCAGCAGTTTAGGTGTTGGACAGTTCTATGGCTACACCTTC. Translation: CASSLGVGQFYGYTF.

The V and J genes are TRBV25-1 and TRBJ2-7, with 7 bases fitting TRBD2. This CDR3 region has 15 residues. Losses at the gene ends were 0 bases for V and 0 bases for J; bases not matched to a gene: 2. Germline V gives CDR1 MGHDK, CDR2 SYGVNS. This chain's CDR3 is CASSEYPGGSYEQYF. The CDR3 DNA sequence: TGTGCCAGCAGTGAATATCCGGGAGGCTCCTACGAGCAGTACTTC.

This clonotype has at least ten counts. The rearrangement uses TRBV9 and TRBJ1-5; D gene ambiguous. The germline V and J ends were trimmed by 0 bases and 5 bases, with 9 bases remaining between them. CDR3 length: 14 residues. Germline V lookup: CDR1 SGDLS, CDR2 YYNGEE. CDR3 in amino acids: CASSVGPGYQPQHF. The CDR3 region has the DNA TGTGCCAGCAGCGTAGGTCCCGGATATCAGCCCCAGCATTTT.

A note on this clonotype: A much larger clone differs from this one at a single base, so this may be a read error. The chain combines TRBV6-5 with TRBJ1-4; D is uncertain. The germline CDR1 and CDR2 sequences are MNHEY and SVGAGI. This CDR3 spans 14 amino acids. CDR3 protein: CASSRTATNKKLFF. The CDR3 region has the DNA TGTGCCAGCAGTAGGACTGCAACTAATAAAAAACTGTTTTTT.

In this sample, this clonotype turned up many times. The chain recombines TRBV28 with TRBJ2-5; weak D call: TRBD2 (6 bases). V dropped 6 bases and J dropped 3 bases, with 11 bases sitting between them. The germline gives CDR1 MDHEN, CDR2 SYDVKM. The CDR3 consists of 13 residues. The CDR3 nucleotides read TGTGCCAGCAGGAGAACGGGAGAAGAGACCCAGTACTTC. Residues: CASRRTGEETQYF.

This clonotype was observed at least ten times. The genes are TRBV20-1 and TRBJ1-4; D may be TRBD1 (6 bases). The CDR3 is 14 residues long. V was trimmed by 3 bases and J by 6 bases, leaving 14 bases between them. Germline lookup yields CDR1 DFQATT and CDR2 SNEGSKA (reference sequence). In nucleotides, the CDR3 is TGCAGTGCTAGGGTGGCAGGGGTTGATGAAAAACTGTTTTTT. Translating it yields CSARVAGVDEKLFF.

This clonotype has only a few counts. The chain uses TRBV19 and TRBJ2-4, with unresolved D. The CDR3 contains 11 residues. CDR1 is LNHDA, CDR2 SQIVND, per germline (reference sequence). V was clipped by 5 bases and J by 9 bases, with 8 bases between them. The CDR3, as DNA: TGTGCCAGTAGTCCAGGTGGCATTCAGTACTTC. Translating it yields CASSPGGIQYF. The variable domain in full, completed from reference TRBV19 and TRBJ2-4, reads DGGITQSPKYLFRKEGQNVTLSCEQNLNHDAMYWYRQDPGQGLRLIYYSQIVNDFQKGDIAEGYSVSREKKESFPLTVTSAQKNPTAFYLCASSPGGIQYFGAGTRLSVL.

The rearrangement joins TRBV29-1 to TRBJ2-6; TRBD1 is a possible D gene (6 bases). CDR3 size: 16 residues. Trimming took 2 bases from V and 0 from J, leaving 11 bases between them. Germline lookup yields CDR1 SQVTM and CDR2 ANQGSEA. CDR3: CSVERDTDSGANVLTF. For the CDR3, the DNA is TGCAGCGTTGAAAGGGACACAGACTCTGGGGCCAACGTCCTGACTTTC.

The chain is built from TRBV18 and TRBJ1-5, with TRBD1 as a possible D gene (6 bases). Per germline, CDR1 KGHSH and CDR2 LQKENI. V lost 5 bases and J 4 bases, leaving 12 bases between the germline ends. This CDR3 contains 14 residues. The CDR3 bases are TGTGCCAGCTCAACGGGACAACCTAATCAGCCCCAGCATTTT. Translating gives CASSTGQPNQPQHF.

This clonotype was observed many times. This chain joins TRBV20-1 and TRBJ1-6, with TRBD1 as a possible D gene (5 bases). Germline CDR1 DFQATT, CDR2 SNEGSKA (reference sequence). Deletions cut 1 base from V and 8 bases from J, with 12 bases between. This CDR3 is built from 14 residues. The CDR3, as DNA: TGCAGTGCTAGAGGGTGGATAGGGGATTCACCCCTCCACTTT. Amino acid sequence: CSARGWIGDSPLHF.

This clonotype has only a few counts. The chain is built from TRBV25-1 and TRBJ2-5; 9 nucleotides line up with TRBD2. V gave up 2 bases and J gave up 5 bases; unmatched junction bases: 9. CDR1 is MGHDK and CDR2 is SYGVNS in the germline V gene. The CDR3 contains 16 residues. CDR3: CASSEIKAGGGETQYF. DNA of the CDR3: TGTGCCAGCAGTGAAATCAAAGCGGGAGGCGGTGAGACCCAGTACTTC.

Ten or more counts support this clonotype. V is TRBV12-3 or TRBV12-4 and J is TRBJ2-7; maybe TRBD1 (6 bases). Trimming pared 5 bases from V and 0 bases from J, leaving 14 bases between. The CDR3 runs to 15 residues. CDR3 coding DNA: TGTGCCAGCAGTCGGCGCCGGACAGTCTCCTACGAGCAGTACTTC. Its protein is CASSRRRTVSYEQYF.

The V gene is TRBV2, the J gene TRBJ1-1, with 7 nucleotides matching TRBD1. Germline trimming cut 7 bases from V and 2 bases from J; bases unmatched to any gene: 7. Germline V CDR1 and CDR2: SNHLY, FYNNEI. This CDR3 is 14 amino acids long. The CDR3 DNA is TGTGCCAGCACCTGGACAGGAAAAAACACTGAAGCTTTCTTT. Its protein is CASTWTGKNTEAFF.

This clonotype was seen at least ten times. CDR3 amino acids: CASSQSSGGHSTDTQYF. The CDR3 bases are TGTGCCAGCAGTCAATCCAGCGGGGGGCATAGCACAGATACGCAGTATTTT. The chain has TRBV6-1 and TRBJ2-3; 9 bases line up with TRBD2. The germline gives CDR1 MNHNS, CDR2 SASEGT. The junction had 9 bases not matched to a gene; V was cut back by 5 bases and J by 0 bases. CDR3 length equals 17 residues.

The gene calls are TRBV19 and TRBJ1-5, with 7 bases aligning to TRBD1. The germline gives CDR1 LNHDA, CDR2 SQIVND (reference sequence). V gave up 5 bases and J gave up 5 bases; unmatched junction bases: 3. The CDR3 is made up of 13 amino acids. CDR3 amino acids: CASSDRVDQPQHF. CDR3 DNA: TGTGCCAGTAGTGACAGGGTTGATCAGCCCCAGCATTTT.

With respect to this clonotype: The junction departs from the called germline gene at one end, perhaps through a read error. The genes are TRBV20-1 and TRBJ1-1; D ambiguous. The length of the CDR3 is 13 residues. Germline V lookup: CDR1 DFQATT, CDR2 SNEGSKA (reference sequence). The CDR3 sequence: CSSRSSLWGEAFF. CDR3 nucleotide sequence: TGCAGTTCTAGGTCGTCCCTCTGGGGTGAAGCTTTCTTT.

V and J are TRBV9 and TRBJ2-1; D is perhaps TRBD2 (7 bases). The CDR3 loop spans 16 amino acids. The V gene lost 0 bases and the J gene lost 4 bases, with 14 bases spanning the gap. Germline V lookup: CDR1 SGDLS, CDR2 YYNGEE. The CDR3 reads CASSVAARGPYNEQFF. CDR3 DNA sequence: TGTGCCAGCAGCGTAGCGGCGCGGGGGCCTTACAATGAGCAGTTCTTC.

The rearrangement uses TRBV7-6 and TRBJ1-5; weak D call: TRBD1 (5 bases). The CDR3 has 14 amino acids. CDR1 and CDR2 from the germline V gene are SGHVS and FNYEAQ. V was trimmed by 2 bases and J by 5 bases, leaving 10 bases between them. Here the CDR3 DNA reads TGTGCCAGCAGCTTATCAGGGATCCATCAGCCCCAGCATTTT. As protein: CASSLSGIHQPQHF.

A note on this clonotype: It may be a read error: a sequence one base away is much more abundant. This rearrangement joins TRBV27 to TRBJ2-7; D ambiguous. Germline CDR1 and CDR2: MNHEY and SMNVEV (reference sequence). V lost 4 bases to trimming and J lost 0 bases, with 10 bases between them. The CDR3 consists of 14 residues. This chain's CDR3 is CASSCQASSYEQYF. DNA of the CDR3: TGTGCCAGCAGTTGCCAGGCTAGCTCCTACGAGCAGTACTTC.

This clonotype was seen at least ten times. The V call is TRBV6-6, the J call TRBJ1-2, with a tentative D call TRBD1 (5 bases). Trimming removed 5 bases at V and 5 bases at J, with 15 bases between. The CDR3 is 14 amino acids. Germline CDR1 is MNHNY and CDR2 is SVGAGI (reference sequence). As DNA, the CDR3 is TGTGCCAGCAGTGAGGAGGCCGGGGCATATGGCTACACCTTC. Protein sequence: CASSEEAGAYGYTF.

This clonotype was found many times. The chain uses TRBV2 and TRBJ1-2, with a possible D match to TRBD1 (6 bases). CDR3 length equals 15 residues. The germline gives CDR1 SNHLY, CDR2 FYNNEI. Trimming stripped 6 bases from V and 5 bases from J, with 19 bases between. CDR3 in amino acids: CASSPFQGLGYGYTF. The DNA for the CDR3 is TGTGCCAGCAGCCCTTTTCAGGGGCTGGGGTATGGCTACACCTTC.

This rearrangement joins TRBV7-9 to TRBJ2-1; TRBD2 agrees at 11 bases. The CDR3 runs 16 residues. Trimming at V came to 5 bases and at J to 1 base, leaving 4 bases not matched to a gene. CDR1 and CDR2 (germline): SEHNR, FQNEAQ (reference sequence). In DNA form, the CDR3 reads TGTGCCAGCAGCCCCCGACTAGCGGGGTCCTACAATGAGCAGTTCTTC. As protein: CASSPRLAGSYNEQFF.

Ten or more counts support this clonotype. This rearrangement joins TRBV27 to TRBJ2-3; 13 positions agree with TRBD2. CDR1 is MNHEY and CDR2 is SMNVEV in the germline V gene (reference sequence). This CDR3 has 15 residues. With V trimmed by 5 bases and J by 4 bases, 3 bases remained unmatched. CDR3 coding DNA: TGTGCCAGCAGTGCACTAGCGGGAGGGCCAGATACGCAGTATTTT. This codes for CASSALAGGPDTQYF.